Listed here is a single T cell receptor beta chain. Its antigen is not yet known. The sample holds no much larger clone one base away, and base qualities are not on file. Counted from cysteine to phenylalanine, this CDR3 has 17 amino acids. The read is trimmed to its CDR3 DNA, 51 bases read in frame from base 1. From a lookup of the germline V gene, CDR1 and CDR2 are SGHVS and FNYEAQ. Trimming removed 2 bases from V and 7 bases from J, leaving 18 bases between the germline ends. Each collaborating institution followed its own protocols to collect whole blood in K2EDTA tubes. Collaborator samples were shipped for TCRbeta analysis as frozen whole blood, isolated PBMCs, or DNA extracted from either sample type. This record belongs to a study of blood T cell repertoires in COVID-19 (dated by TCRdb to the early 2020s). About the investigation overall: Samples from collaborators originated in the United States, Italy and Spain and spanned both the acute and convalescent phases of COVID-19. The dataset comprised deeply sampled blood TCRbeta repertoires from subjects exposed to, actively infected with, or recovered from COVID-19. The prospective study material was composed of cDNA or gDNA derived from T cells, B-cell-depleted T cells, or PBMCs. HLA class I and class II types, where available, came from metadata supplied by the sample provider rather than from assay-based typing. Samples were obtained from the ongoing ImmuneRACE study (first 160 participants) and from 1,254 subjects provided by 6 global collaborators. Sample metadata almost always included a de-identified subject ID, COVID-19 status, age in years and sex. The repertoires were released in a freely available public database intended as a resource for research on the immune response to SARS-CoV-2. Overall study outcomes, separate from this receptor: The amount of clinical and demographic metadata varied by source and participant and was provided uncurated.

TCRbeta CDR3 regions were amplified from genomic DNA using the immunoSEQ Assay, a bias-controlled multiplex PCR. As for the original processing: Within the assay, amplification of reference gene primers was used to estimate how many nucleated cells each sample contained. To quantify the absolute abundance of each unique TCRbeta CDR3 rearrangement, sequence reads were collapsed and filtered. Productive Simpson clonality was computed per sample as the square root of Simpson's diversity index over productive rearrangements. In its TCRdb copy, this immuneACCESS table keeps in-frame sequences only and misses some clones. Where compared with another copy, unresolved V genes explain less than half of these, and the others have no known cause. V, J and clone size reflect that table, while D and trimming were determined from the DNA. The sample table lists about 26,000 clones, about nine tenths of them with a count of one. The top ten clones comprise roughly 12% of the sample.

The chain is encoded by TRBV7-6 joined to TRBJ1-6, with TRBD1 tentatively as D gene (5 bases match). The TCR comes from a human donor in a cohort sampled during active COVID-19. The donor label of this sample is uncertain. Input material: peripheral blood. The CDR3 region reads CASSLRTAGQGNSPLHF. The DNA sequence follows: TGTGCCAGCAGCTTAAGGACCGCAGGGCAAGGAAATTCACCCCTCCACTTT.